These 21 T cell receptor beta chains came from one sample sequenced in a study of cytomegalovirus exposure and HLA in healthy donors. Researchers ran the PCR with 60 Vbeta and 13 Jbeta primers. The method was immunoSEQ multiplex PCR; TCRdb's version includes in-frame clones alone and lacks a portion of them. This sample has about 170,000 clones; around 80% occur once, and the top ten carry roughly 4.5%. Sequencing was performed on PBMCs. The receptors derive from a woman between 45 and 60 years old in good health and CMV-seropositive.

This chain joins TRBV7-9 and TRBJ2-3; TRBD1 is a possible D gene (5 bases). Trimming took 0 bases from V and 5 from J, leaving 12 bases between them. This CDR3 has 15 amino acids. Germline CDR1 is SEHNR and CDR2 is FQNEAQ (reference sequence). CDR3 sequence: CASSLAGQGLDTQYF. The CDR3 DNA sequence: TGTGCCAGCAGCTTAGCCGGCCAGGGCCTAGATACGCAGTATTTT.

The chain joins TRBV5-4 to TRBJ1-2, with TRBD1 matching over 7 bases. The CDR3 runs to 14 residues. Germline CDR1 reads SGHNT; CDR2 reads YYREEE (reference sequence). The J segment lost 2 bases and the V segment lost 6 bases, leaving 7 bases of the junction unmatched. CDR3 sequence (DNA): TGTGCCAGCACCATGACAGGGCTCAACTATGGCTACACCTTC. This translates into CASTMTGLNYGYTF.

This sequence joins TRBV18 and TRBJ2-3; D ambiguous. CDR1 is KGHSH, CDR2 LQKENI, per germline. Trimming pared 0 bases from V and 0 bases from J, leaving 7 bases between. The CDR3 contains 15 residues. The DNA for the CDR3 is TGTGCCAGCTCACCACCCCTCGAGAGCACAGATACGCAGTATTTT. Amino acids: CASSPPLESTDTQYF.

V is TRBV7-2 and J is TRBJ1-2, with 8 bases matching TRBD1. CDR1 is SGHTA and CDR2 is FQGNSA in the germline V gene. Germline trimming cut 1 base from V and 2 bases from J; bases unmatched to any gene: 12. The CDR3 runs to 18 residues. CDR3 amino acids: CASSLEGTGGWWNYGYTF. For the CDR3, the DNA is TGTGCCAGCAGCTTAGAGGGGACAGGAGGTTGGTGGAACTATGGCTACACCTTC.

This chain uses TRBV12-5 with TRBJ2-7, with D possibly matching TRBD1 (5 bases). This CDR3 comprises 14 residues. CDR1 and CDR2 from the germline V gene are LGHNT and FRNRAP. Trimming pared 2 bases from V and 6 bases from J, leaving 14 bases between. The CDR3 is CASGLKFRGREQYF. CDR3 bases: TGTGCTAGTGGTTTGAAGTTTAGGGGTCGCGAGCAGTACTTC.

The J gene is TRBJ2-6, the V gene TRBV4-3; unclear D gene. Looked up from germline, CDR1 is LGHNA and CDR2 is YSLEER. The V end was cut by 0 bases, the J end by 2 bases, with 8 bases between. The CDR3 is made up of 16 amino acids. The CDR3 DNA reads TGCGCCAGCAGCCAAGATGCTAGTCCTGGGGCCAACGTCCTGACTTTC. This gives the protein CASSQDASPGANVLTF.

The rearrangement uses TRBV29-1 and TRBJ2-3, with TRBD2 identical over 12 bases. Germline V gene lookup returns CDR1 SQVTM and CDR2 ANQGSEA. The CDR3 contains 18 residues. The V and J ends lost 3 bases and 2 bases, in that order; junction bases with no gene match: 12. The CDR3 sequence is CSVELAGGVRVATDTQYF. The CDR3 region has the DNA TGCAGCGTTGAGCTAGCGGGGGGGGTGAGGGTAGCCACAGATACGCAGTATTTT.

The V gene is TRBV5-1, the J gene TRBJ2-5; a possible D gene is TRBD1 (7 bases). This CDR3 has 16 amino acids. V was trimmed by 4 bases and J by 7 bases, leaving 23 bases between them. Germline V gives CDR1 SGHRS, CDR2 YFSETQ. The CDR3 loop reads CASSPFAGQLLATQYF. The CDR3 DNA is TGCGCCAGCAGCCCCTTTGCGGGACAGCTTTTGGCGACCCAGTACTTC.

As concerns this clone: An end of the junction does not agree with germline; a read error may underlie this. The V gene is TRBV7-9, the J gene TRBJ2-5; 12 nucleotides align to TRBD2. The CDR3 covers 17 residues. Germline CDR1 and CDR2: SEHNR and FQNEAQ (reference sequence). In DNA, the CDR3 is TGTTCCAGCAGCTTAGGGGCTAGCGGGAGGGCCTTAGAGACCCAGTACTTC. It yields the protein CSSSLGASGRALETQYF.

This rearrangement joins TRBV30 to TRBJ2-2, with 15 bases aligning to TRBD2. The germline gives CDR1 GTSNPN, CDR2 SVGIG (reference sequence). The length of the CDR3 is 20 residues. Trimming took 2 bases from V and 3 from J; bases not matched to a gene: 13. The DNA of the CDR3 is TGTGCCTGGAGTCCCTCTACCGGGACTAGCGGGGGGATCTACACCGGGGAGCTGTTTTTT. Protein: CAWSPSTGTSGGIYTGELFF.

V and J are TRBV9 and TRBJ2-5, with 11 bases identical to TRBD2. The CDR3 runs 14 residues. Germline V lookup: CDR1 SGDLS, CDR2 YYNGEE. V lost 4 bases to trimming and J lost 4 bases; unmatched junction nucleotides: 3. The chain's CDR3 is CASSLGLAGETQYF. CDR3 DNA sequence: TGTGCCAGCAGCTTAGGACTAGCGGGAGAGACCCAGTACTTC.

This chain uses TRBV4-3 with TRBJ1-2; TRBD1 is a possible D gene (5 bases). CDR3 length equals 16 residues. The V gene's germline CDR1 is LGHNA and CDR2 YSLEER. The V gene lost 1 base and the J gene lost 0 bases, with 12 bases spanning the gap. DNA for the CDR3: TGCGCCAGCAGCCAAGTTTTCAGGGCCACTAACTATGGCTACACCTTC. Protein sequence: CASSQVFRATNYGYTF.

This clone is labeled as medium-sized. The chain's CDR3 is CASSYDSPPYNEQFF. The CDR3 DNA is TGTGCCAGCAGCTATGACTCTCCTCCCTACAATGAGCAGTTCTTC. The chain is built from TRBV7-9 and TRBJ2-1, with no clear D. V was trimmed by 4 bases and J by 2 bases, leaving 12 bases between them. The CDR3 has 15 amino acids. Germline V gene lookup returns CDR1 SEHNR and CDR2 FQNEAQ (reference sequence).

The rearrangement links TRBV6-1 to TRBJ2-3, with D possibly matching TRBD1 (6 bases). Per germline, CDR1 MNHNS and CDR2 SASEGT. Between the trimmed V and J ends, which lost 2 bases and 2 bases, there was a span of 14 bases. This CDR3 has 16 amino acids. CDR3 loop: CASSESLTGYTDTQYF. DNA of the CDR3: TGTGCCAGCAGTGAATCCCTGACAGGCTACACAGATACGCAGTATTTT.

The V call is TRBV6-1, the J call TRBJ1-3; 9 bases align to TRBD1. The CDR3 runs 18 residues. CDR1 MNHNS and CDR2 SASEGT come from the germline V gene. V shed 0 bases, J shed 3 bases, and the junction held 9 bases outside the gene matches. CDR3 protein: CASSEALLGQGLGNTIYF. CDR3 nucleotide sequence: TGTGCCAGCAGTGAAGCGCTCTTGGGACAGGGCCTTGGAAACACCATATATTTT.

The rearrangement uses TRBV19 and TRBJ1-5, with 11 bases that match TRBD1. The V gene's germline CDR1 is LNHDA and CDR2 SQIVND (reference sequence). Trimming removed 5 bases from V and 2 bases from J; junction bases left unmatched: 14. This CDR3 contains 19 residues. The CDR3: CASSVAPGQGGVGNQPQHF. The CDR3 coding sequence is TGTGCCAGTAGTGTGGCACCGGGACAGGGGGGAGTCGGCAATCAGCCCCAGCATTTT.

The CDR3 DNA sequence: TGTGCCAGCAGACCCGCCGGCGGGACCTCCTACGAGCAGTACTTC. This sequence encodes CASRPAGGTSYEQYF. The chain recombines TRBV28 with TRBJ2-7; TRBD2 might be the D (6 bases). CDR3 length: 15 amino acids. V was trimmed by 6 bases and J by 0 bases, leaving 15 bases between them. CDR1 and CDR2 (germline): MDHEN, SYDVKM.

The chain combines TRBV30 with TRBJ1-1; D not certain. V lost 3 bases and J lost 3, with 11 bases in between. Germline CDR1 GTSNPN, CDR2 SVGIG (reference sequence). The CDR3 extends over 13 amino acids. The chain's CDR3 is CAWSLQRDTEAFF. DNA for the CDR3: TGTGCCTGGAGCCTACAACGGGACACTGAAGCTTTCTTT.

The chain couples TRBV7-2 to TRBJ2-2; 9 bases line up with TRBD1. V was pared by 5 bases and J by 2 bases, with 6 bases of the junction left unmatched. CDR1 is SGHTA and CDR2 is FQGNSA in the germline V gene. CDR3 length equals 16 residues. In nucleotides, the CDR3 is TGTGCCAGCAGCCCGGCACAGGGGGCAAACACCGGGGAGCTGTTTTTT. Translated: CASSPAQGANTGELFF.

CDR3 in DNA: TGTGCCAGCAGCGAAATGGGAGCGGGAGGAGCAGATACGCAGTATTTT. Protein product: CASSEMGAGGADTQYF. This chain links TRBV6-1 with TRBJ2-3, with TRBD2 identical over 9 bases. CDR1 MNHNS and CDR2 SASEGT come from the germline V gene. The CDR3 runs 16 residues. V dropped 6 bases and J dropped 4; count of bases not matched to a gene: 11.

V gene TRBV28 combines with J gene TRBJ1-4; no clear D gene. Between the trimmed V and J ends, which lost 2 bases and 8 bases, there was a span of 9 bases. The V gene's germline CDR1 is MDHEN and CDR2 SYDVKM. The CDR3 spans 13 residues. The CDR3 region is CASSLGRLEKLFF. Here the CDR3 DNA reads TGTGCCAGCAGTTTAGGCAGGTTAGAAAAACTGTTTTTT.